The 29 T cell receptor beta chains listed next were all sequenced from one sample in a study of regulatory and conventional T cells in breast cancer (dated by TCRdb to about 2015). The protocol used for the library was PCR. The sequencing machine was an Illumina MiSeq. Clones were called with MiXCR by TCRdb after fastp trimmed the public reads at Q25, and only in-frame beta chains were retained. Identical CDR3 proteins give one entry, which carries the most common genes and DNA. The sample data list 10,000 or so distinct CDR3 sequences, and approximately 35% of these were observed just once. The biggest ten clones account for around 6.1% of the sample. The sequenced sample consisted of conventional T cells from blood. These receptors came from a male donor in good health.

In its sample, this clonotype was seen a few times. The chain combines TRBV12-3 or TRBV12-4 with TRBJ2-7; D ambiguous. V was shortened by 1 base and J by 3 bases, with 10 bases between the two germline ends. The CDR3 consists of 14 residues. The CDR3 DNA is TGTGCCAGCAGTTTAGGGGGATCCCTCTACGAGCAGTACTTC. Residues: CASSLGGSLYEQYF.

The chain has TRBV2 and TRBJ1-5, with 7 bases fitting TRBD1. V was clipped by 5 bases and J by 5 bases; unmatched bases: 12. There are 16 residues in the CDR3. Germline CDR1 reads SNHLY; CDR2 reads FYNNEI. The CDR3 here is CASSPHQTGNYQPQHF. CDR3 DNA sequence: TGTGCCAGCAGTCCCCATCAGACAGGGAATTATCAGCCCCAGCATTTT.

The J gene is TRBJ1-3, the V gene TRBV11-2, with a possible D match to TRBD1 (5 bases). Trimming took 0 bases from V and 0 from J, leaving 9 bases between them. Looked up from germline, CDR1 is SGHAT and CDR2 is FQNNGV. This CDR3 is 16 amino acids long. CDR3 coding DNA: TGTGCCAGCAGCTTAGAGGAGGGGTCCTCTGGAAACACCATATATTTT. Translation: CASSLEEGSSGNTIYF.

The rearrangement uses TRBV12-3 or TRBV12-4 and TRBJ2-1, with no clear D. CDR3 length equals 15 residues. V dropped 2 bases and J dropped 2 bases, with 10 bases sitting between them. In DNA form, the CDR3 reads TGTGCCAGCAGTTTATCAGGTCCCACCTACAATGAGCAGTTCTTC. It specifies CASSLSGPTYNEQFF.

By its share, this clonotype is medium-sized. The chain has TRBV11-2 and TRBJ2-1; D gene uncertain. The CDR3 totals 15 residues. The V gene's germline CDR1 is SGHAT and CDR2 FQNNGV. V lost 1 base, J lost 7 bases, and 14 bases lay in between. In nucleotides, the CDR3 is TGTGCCAGCAGCTTAGGCCGATTGATCGGAAATGAGCAGTTCTTC. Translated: CASSLGRLIGNEQFF.

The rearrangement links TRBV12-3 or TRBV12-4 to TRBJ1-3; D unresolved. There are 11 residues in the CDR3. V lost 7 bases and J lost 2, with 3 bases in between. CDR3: CASTAGNTIYF. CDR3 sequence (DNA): TGTGCCAGCACTGCTGGAAACACCATATATTTT.

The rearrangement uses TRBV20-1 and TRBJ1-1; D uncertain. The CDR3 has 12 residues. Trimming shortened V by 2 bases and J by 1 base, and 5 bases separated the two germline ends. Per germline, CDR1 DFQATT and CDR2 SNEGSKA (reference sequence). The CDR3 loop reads CSARIANTEAFF. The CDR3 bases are TGCAGTGCTAGAATAGCGAACACTGAAGCTTTCTTT.

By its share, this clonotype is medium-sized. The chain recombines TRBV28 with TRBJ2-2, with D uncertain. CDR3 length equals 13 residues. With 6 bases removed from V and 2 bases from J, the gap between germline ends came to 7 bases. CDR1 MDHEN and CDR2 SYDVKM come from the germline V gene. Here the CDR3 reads CASSSTNTGELFF. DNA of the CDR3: TGTGCCAGCAGCAGTACCAACACCGGGGAGCTGTTTTTT.

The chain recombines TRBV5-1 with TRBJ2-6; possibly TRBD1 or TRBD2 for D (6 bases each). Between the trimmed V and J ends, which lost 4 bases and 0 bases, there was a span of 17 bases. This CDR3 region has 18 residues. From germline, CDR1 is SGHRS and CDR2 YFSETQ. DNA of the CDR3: TGCGCCAGCAGCCCCAGGGGACTCGGATCCTCTGGGGCCAACGTCCTGACTTTC. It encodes CASSPRGLGSSGANVLTF.

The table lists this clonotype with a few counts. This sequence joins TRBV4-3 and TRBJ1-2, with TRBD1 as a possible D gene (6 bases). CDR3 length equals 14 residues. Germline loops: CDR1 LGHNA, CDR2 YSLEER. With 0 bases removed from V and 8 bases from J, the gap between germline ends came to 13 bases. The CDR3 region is CASSQDGGGLGYTF. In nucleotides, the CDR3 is TGCGCCAGCAGCCAAGATGGTGGGGGCTTAGGCTACACCTTC.

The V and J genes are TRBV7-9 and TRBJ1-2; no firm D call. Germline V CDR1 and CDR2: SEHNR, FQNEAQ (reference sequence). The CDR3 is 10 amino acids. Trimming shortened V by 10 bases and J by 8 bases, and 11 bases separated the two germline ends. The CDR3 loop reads CAILSTGYTF. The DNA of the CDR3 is TGTGCCATCCTTTCGACGGGCTACACCTTC.

CDR3 nucleotides: TGTGCCAGCAGGGCAGGGGGGAACACTGAAGCTTTCTTT. It codes for CASRAGGNTEAFF. The chain has TRBV6-1 and TRBJ1-1, with TRBD1 matching 7 bases. This CDR3 comprises 13 residues. The V and J ends lost 6 bases and 1 base, in that order; junction bases with no gene match: 2. CDR1 is MNHNS, CDR2 SASEGT, per germline.

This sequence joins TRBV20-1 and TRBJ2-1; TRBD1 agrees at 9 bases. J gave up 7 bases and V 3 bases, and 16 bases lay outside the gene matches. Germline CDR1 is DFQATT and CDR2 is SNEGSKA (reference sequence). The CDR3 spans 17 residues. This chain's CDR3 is CSARLKLGTGIWNEQFF. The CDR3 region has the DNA TGCAGTGCTAGGCTAAAGCTTGGGACAGGGATTTGGAATGAGCAGTTCTTC.

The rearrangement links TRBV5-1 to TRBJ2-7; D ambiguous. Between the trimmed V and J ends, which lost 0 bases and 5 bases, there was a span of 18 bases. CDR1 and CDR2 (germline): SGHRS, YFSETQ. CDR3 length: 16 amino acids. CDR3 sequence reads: CASSLDRAAARNEQYF. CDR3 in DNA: TGCGCCAGCAGCTTGGATCGGGCGGCGGCGAGGAACGAGCAGTACTTC. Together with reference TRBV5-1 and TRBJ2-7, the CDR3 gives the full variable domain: KAGVTQTPRYLIKTRGQQVTLSCSPISGHRSVSWYQQTPGQGLQFLFEYFSETQRNKGNFPGRFSGRQFSNSRSEMNVSTLELGDSALYLCASSLDRAAARNEQYFGPGTRLTVT.

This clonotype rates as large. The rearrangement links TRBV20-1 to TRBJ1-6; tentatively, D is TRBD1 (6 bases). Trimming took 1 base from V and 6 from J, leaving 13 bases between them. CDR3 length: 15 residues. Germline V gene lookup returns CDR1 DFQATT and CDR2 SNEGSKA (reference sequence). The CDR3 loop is CSARGQGSGNSPLHF. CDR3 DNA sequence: TGCAGTGCTAGAGGGCAGGGGAGCGGTAATTCACCCCTCCACTTT.

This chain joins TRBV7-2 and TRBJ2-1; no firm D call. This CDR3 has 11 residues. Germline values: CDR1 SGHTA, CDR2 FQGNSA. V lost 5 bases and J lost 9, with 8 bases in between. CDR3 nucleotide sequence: TGTGCCAGCAGCCTCATGAGTGAGCAGTTCTTC. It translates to CASSLMSEQFF.

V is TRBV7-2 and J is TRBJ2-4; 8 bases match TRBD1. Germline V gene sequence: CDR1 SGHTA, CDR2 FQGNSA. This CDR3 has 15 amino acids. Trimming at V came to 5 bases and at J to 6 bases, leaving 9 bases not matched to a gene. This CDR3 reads CASSPGGRRGNIQYF. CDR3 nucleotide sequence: TGTGCCAGCAGCCCAGGGGGCCGCAGAGGAAACATTCAGTACTTC. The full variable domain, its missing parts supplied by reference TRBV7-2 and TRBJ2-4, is GAGVSQSPSNKVTEKGKDVELRCDPISGHTALYWYRQSLGQGLEFLIYFQGNSAPDKSGLPSDRFSAERTGGSVSTLTIQRTQQEDSAVYLCASSPGGRRGNIQYFGAGTRLSVL.

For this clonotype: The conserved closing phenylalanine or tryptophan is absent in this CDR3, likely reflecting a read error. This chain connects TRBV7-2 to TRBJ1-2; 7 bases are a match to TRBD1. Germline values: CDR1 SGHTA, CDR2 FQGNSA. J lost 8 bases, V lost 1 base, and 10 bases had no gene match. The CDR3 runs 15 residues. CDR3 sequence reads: CASSLVATGSYGYTL. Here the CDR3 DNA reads TGTGCCAGCAGCTTAGTCGCGACAGGGTCGTACGGCTACACCTTA.

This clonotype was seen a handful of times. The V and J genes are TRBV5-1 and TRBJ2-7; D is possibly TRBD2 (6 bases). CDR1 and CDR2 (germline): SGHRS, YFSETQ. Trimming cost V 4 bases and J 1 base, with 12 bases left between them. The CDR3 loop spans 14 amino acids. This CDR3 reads CASSGGGLSYEQYF. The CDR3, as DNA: TGCGCCAGCAGCGGTGGGGGGTTGTCCTACGAGCAGTACTTC.

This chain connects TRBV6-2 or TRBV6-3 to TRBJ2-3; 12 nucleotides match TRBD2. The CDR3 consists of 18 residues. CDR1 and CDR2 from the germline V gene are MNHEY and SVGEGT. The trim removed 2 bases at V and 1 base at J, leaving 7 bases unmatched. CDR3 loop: CASSYRTSGGQRTDTQYF. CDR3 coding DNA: TGTGCCAGCAGTTACCGCACTAGCGGGGGGCAACGCACAGATACGCAGTATTTT.

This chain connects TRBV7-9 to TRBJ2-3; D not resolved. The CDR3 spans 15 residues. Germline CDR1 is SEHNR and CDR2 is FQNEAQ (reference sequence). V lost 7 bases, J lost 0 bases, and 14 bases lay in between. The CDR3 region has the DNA TGTGCCAGCAACCTACATCAGGCCAGCACAGATACGCAGTATTTT. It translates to CASNLHQASTDTQYF.

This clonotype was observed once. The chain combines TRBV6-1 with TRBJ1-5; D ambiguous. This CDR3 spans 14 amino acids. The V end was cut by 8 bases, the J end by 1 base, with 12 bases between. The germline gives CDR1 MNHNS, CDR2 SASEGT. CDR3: CASLESRSNQPQHF. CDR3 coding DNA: TGTGCCAGCCTGGAATCACGGAGCAATCAGCCCCAGCATTTT.

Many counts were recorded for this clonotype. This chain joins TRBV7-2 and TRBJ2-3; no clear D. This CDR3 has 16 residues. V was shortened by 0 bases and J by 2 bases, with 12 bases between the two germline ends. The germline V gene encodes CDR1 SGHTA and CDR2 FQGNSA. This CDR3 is CASSLATNSLTDTQYF. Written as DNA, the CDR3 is TGTGCCAGCAGCTTAGCTACAAATTCCCTCACAGATACGCAGTATTTT. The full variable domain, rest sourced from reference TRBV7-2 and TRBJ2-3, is GAGVSQSPSNKVTEKGKDVELRCDPISGHTALYWYRQSLGQGLEFLIYFQGNSAPDKSGLPSDRFSAERTGGSVSTLTIQRTQQEDSAVYLCASSLATNSLTDTQYFGPGTRLTVL.

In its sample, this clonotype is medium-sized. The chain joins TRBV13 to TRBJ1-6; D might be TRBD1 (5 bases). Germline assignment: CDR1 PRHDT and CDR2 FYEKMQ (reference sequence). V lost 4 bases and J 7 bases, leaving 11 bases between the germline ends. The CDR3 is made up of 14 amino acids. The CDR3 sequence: CASSSTVPNSPLHF. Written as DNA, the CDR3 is TGTGCCAGCAGCTCGACAGTTCCAAATTCACCCCTCCACTTT.

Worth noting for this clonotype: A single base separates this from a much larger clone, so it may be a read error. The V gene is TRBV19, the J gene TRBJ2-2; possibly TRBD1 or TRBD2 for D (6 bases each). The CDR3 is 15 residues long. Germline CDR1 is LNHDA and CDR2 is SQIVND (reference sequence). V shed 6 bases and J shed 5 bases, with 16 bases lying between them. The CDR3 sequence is CASSPRGAGTGELFF. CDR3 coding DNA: TGTGCCAGTAGCCCAAGGGGGGCTGGGACCGGGGAGCTGTTTTTT.

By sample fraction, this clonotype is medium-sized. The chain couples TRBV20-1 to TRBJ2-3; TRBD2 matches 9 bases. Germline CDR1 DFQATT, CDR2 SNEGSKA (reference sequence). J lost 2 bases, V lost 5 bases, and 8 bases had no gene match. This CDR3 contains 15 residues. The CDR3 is CSAVTSGSLTDTQYF. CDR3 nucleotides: TGCAGTGCTGTGACTAGCGGTTCCCTCACAGATACGCAGTATTTT.

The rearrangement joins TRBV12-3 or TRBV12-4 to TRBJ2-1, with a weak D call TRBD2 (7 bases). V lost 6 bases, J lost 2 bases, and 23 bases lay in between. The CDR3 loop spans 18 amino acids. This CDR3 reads CASRKAGTTIGPYNEQFF. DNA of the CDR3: TGTGCCAGCAGGAAAGCGGGGACAACTATTGGGCCCTACAATGAGCAGTTCTTC.

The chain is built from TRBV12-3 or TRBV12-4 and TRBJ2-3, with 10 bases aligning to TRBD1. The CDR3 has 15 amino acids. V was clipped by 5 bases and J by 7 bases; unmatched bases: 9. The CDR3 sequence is CASSLTGGAGNTQYF. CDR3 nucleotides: TGTGCCAGCAGTCTGACAGGGGGCGCAGGGAATACGCAGTATTTT.

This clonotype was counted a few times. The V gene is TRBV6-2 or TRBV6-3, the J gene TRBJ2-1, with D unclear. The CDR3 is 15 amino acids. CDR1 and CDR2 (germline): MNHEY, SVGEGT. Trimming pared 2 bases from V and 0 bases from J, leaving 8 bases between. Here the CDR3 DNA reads TGTGCCAGCAGTTACCTGGGCAGCTCCTACAATGAGCAGTTCTTC. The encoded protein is CASSYLGSSYNEQFF.